The TCR beta chain described here comes from a study of OX40 agonist ivuxolimab in advanced cancers. Notes on the study in general: Normalized T-cell clonal expansion was also low in a subset of nonresponders.

The table came from immunoSEQ multiplex PCR; TCRdb's copy has only in-frame clones and leaves some out. The sample records about 30,000 clones, approximately 90% being singletons. Germline V gene sequence: CDR1 MNHEY, CDR2 SMNVEV (reference sequence). The length of the CDR3 is 15 residues. V was clipped by 6 bases and J by 2 bases, with 11 bases between them. On this clone: Its antigen is not identified.

The source material was CD4+ or CD8+ T cells sorted from blood, sampled in a trial of the OX40 agonist ivuxolimab. The sequence derives from an adult with an advanced solid tumor such as melanoma, head and neck, liver or kidney cancer. The genes are TRBV27 and TRBJ1-6, with D hard to call. The chain's CDR3 is CASSLPSPYNSPLHF. Written as DNA, the CDR3 is TGTGCCAGCAGCCTACCAAGTCCCTATAATTCACCCCTCCACTTT.